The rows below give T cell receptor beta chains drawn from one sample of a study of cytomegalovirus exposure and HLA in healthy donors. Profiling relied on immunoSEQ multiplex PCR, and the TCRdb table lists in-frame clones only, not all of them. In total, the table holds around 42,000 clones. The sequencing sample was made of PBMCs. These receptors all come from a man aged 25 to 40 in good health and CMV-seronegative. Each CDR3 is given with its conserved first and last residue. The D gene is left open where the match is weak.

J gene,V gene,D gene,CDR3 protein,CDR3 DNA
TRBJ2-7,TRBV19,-,CASSIRQSYEQYF,TGTGCCAGTAGTATACGACAGTCCTACGAGCAGTACTTC
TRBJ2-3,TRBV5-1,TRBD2,CASSLLAGVTDTQYF,TGCGCCAGCAGCTTATTAGCGGGAGTAACAGATACGCAGTATTTT
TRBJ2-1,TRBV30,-,CAWSVGGASYNEQFF,TGTGCCTGGAGTGTGGGCGGGGCCTCTTACAATGAGCAGTTCTTC
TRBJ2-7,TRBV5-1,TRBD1,CASSQVAGGNHEQYF,TGCGCCAGCAGCCAAGTGGCAGGGGGCAACCACGAGCAGTACTTC
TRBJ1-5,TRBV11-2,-,CASSNRVGQPQHF,TGTGCCAGCAGCAACAGGGTGGGTCAGCCCCAGCATTTT
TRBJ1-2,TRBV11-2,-,CASSPVGGRGGYGYTF,TGTGCCAGCAGCCCTGTTGGGGGGAGAGGTGGCTATGGCTACACCTTC
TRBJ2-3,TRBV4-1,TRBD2,CASSQGLAGSYTQYF,TGCGCCAGCAGCCAGGGACTAGCGGGGTCCTATACGCAGTATTTT
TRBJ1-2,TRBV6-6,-,CASSYSAEGYTF,TGTGCCAGCAGTTACTCAGCCGAGGGCTACACCTTC
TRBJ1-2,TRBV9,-,CASSVDPGDYGYTF,TGTGCCAGCAGCGTAGATCCAGGGGACTATGGCTACACCTTC
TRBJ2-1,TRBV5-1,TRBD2,CASSLGAGAYNEQFF,TGCGCCAGCAGCTTGGGGGCGGGAGCTTACAATGAGCAGTTCTTC
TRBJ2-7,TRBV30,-,CAGSVGSVTLYEQYF,TGTGCCGGGAGTGTGGGTAGCGTGACCCTCTACGAGCAGTACTTC
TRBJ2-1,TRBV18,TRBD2,CASSPLLAGGGEQFF,TGTGCCAGCTCACCATTACTAGCGGGAGGAGGGGAGCAGTTCTTC
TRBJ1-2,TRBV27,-,CASSPPTESYGYTF,TGTGCCAGCAGTCCGCCCACAGAGTCCTATGGCTACACCTTC
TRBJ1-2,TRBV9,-,CASSVVGEGVRGYTF,TGTGCCAGCAGCGTAGTTGGTGAGGGGGTGAGAGGCTACACCTTC
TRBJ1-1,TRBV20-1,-,CSAAEATEAFF,TGCAGTGCCGCGGAGGCCACTGAAGCTTTCTTT
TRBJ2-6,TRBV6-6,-,CASSRTAPANVLTF,TGTGCCAGCAGCAGGACAGCTCCGGCCAACGTCCTGACTTTC
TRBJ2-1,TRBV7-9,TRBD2,CASSPPLAGYNEQFF,TGTGCCAGCAGCCCCCCTTTAGCGGGATACAATGAGCAGTTCTTC
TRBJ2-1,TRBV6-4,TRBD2,CASSGTSGSNEQFF,TGTGCCAGCAGTGGGACTAGCGGGAGCAATGAGCAGTTCTTC
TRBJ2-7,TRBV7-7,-,CASSLGRSYEQYF,TGTGCTAGCAGCTTAGGGAGATCCTACGAGCAGTACTTC
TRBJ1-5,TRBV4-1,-,CASSQDGGIQPQHF,TGCGCCAGCAGCCAAGATGGCGGAATACAGCCCCAGCATTTT
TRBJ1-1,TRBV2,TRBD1,CASSIYRTGEAFF,TGTGCCAGCAGTATCTATCGGACAGGGGAAGCTTTCTTT
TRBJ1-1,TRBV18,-,CASSPLAENTEAFF,TGTGCCAGCTCACCACTAGCCGAGAACACTGAAGCTTTCTTT
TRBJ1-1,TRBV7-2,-,CASSFGSSTEAFF,TGTGCCAGCAGCTTCGGGTCGAGCACTGAAGCTTTCTTT
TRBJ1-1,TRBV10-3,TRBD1,CAITLDRGNTEAFF,TGTGCCATCACCCTGGACAGGGGGAACACTGAAGCTTTCTTT
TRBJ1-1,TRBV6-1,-,CASSSQGQDTEAFF,TGTGCCAGCAGTTCACAGGGACAAGACACTGAAGCTTTCTTT
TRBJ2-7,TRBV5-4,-,CASSLAVAQGDEQYF,TGTGCCAGCAGCTTGGCCGTGGCACAGGGAGATGAGCAGTACTTC
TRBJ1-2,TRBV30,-,CAWLQGGYTF,TGTGCCTGGCTACAGGGAGGCTACACCTTC
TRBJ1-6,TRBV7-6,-,CASSSPHGAEENSPLHF,TGTGCCAGCAGCTCCCCTCATGGGGCCGAGGAGAATTCACCCCTCCACTTT
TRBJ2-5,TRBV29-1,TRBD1,CSVSTDRAYAQETQYF,TGCAGCGTTTCTACGGACAGGGCCTATGCCCAAGAGACCCAGTACTTC
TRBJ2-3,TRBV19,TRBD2,CASRKTSGWNTDTQYF,TGTGCCAGTAGAAAGACTAGCGGGTGGAACACAGATACGCAGTATTTT
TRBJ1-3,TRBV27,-,CASSRGGGNTIYF,TGTGCCAGCAGTAGGGGAGGAGGAAACACCATATATTTT
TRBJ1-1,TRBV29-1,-,CSVEQGWNTEAFF,TGCAGCGTTGAACAGGGCTGGAACACTGAAGCTTTCTTT
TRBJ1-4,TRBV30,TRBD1,CACQDRADNEKLFF,TGTGCCTGCCAAGACAGGGCGGATAATGAAAAACTGTTTTTT
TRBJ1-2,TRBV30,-,CARESREYGYTF,TGTGCCCGGGAAAGCCGGGAGTATGGCTACACCTTC
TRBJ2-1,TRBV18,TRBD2,CASSPPAGGYNEQFF,TGTGCCAGCTCACCACCGGCGGGAGGGTACAATGAGCAGTTCTTC
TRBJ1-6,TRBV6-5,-,CASSYSPGVDSPLHF,TGTGCCAGCAGTTACTCCCCCGGGGTAGATTCACCCCTCCACTTT